At least ten counts were recorded for the clone carrying this T cell receptor beta chain. Its antigen is as yet unknown. Time point meaning: longitudinal time-point 2. This entry comes from a study of neurological immune-mediated disorders. Study-wide findings and caveats: The study found no CDR3 amino acid sequences shared by expanded clones across subjects, suggesting private repertoires in all groups.

Synthesis of cDNA used 5'RACE (with 10-nucleotide random UMIs). One entry per CDR3 protein, called by TCRdb with MiXCR from the 5' RACE reads. The table records 57,000 or so distinct CDR3 sequences, more than 7.5% of them present only once. Trimming pared 0 bases from V and 5 bases from J, leaving 8 bases between. This CDR3 spans 14 amino acids. The germline V gene encodes CDR1 SEHNR and CDR2 FQNEAQ (reference sequence). Sequences were obtained from PBMCs. This sequence was found in a man under 40 in good health. The rearrangement uses TRBV7-9 and TRBJ1-3; no clear D. DNA for the CDR3: TGTGCCAGCAGCTTAGCGGACTTGAGAAACACCATATATTTT. Its translation: CASSLADLRNTIYF. Using reference TRBV7-9 and TRBJ1-3 for the parts outside the CDR3, the full variable domain is DTGVSQNPRHKITKRGQNVTFRCDPISEHNRLYWYRQTLGQGPEFLTYFQNEAQLEKSRLLSDRFSAERPKGSFSTLEIQRTEQGDSAMYLCASSLADLRNTIYFGEGSWLTVV.